This TCR beta chain was captured by sequencing in a study of OX40 agonist ivuxolimab in advanced cancers. Turning to the study itself: Clinicians treated patients with ivuxolimab, an agonistic anti-OX40 (CD134) antibody. Patients in the trial were receiving intravenous ivuxolimab every 2 weeks, at doses of 0.01 to 10 mg/kg.

The protocol was immunoSEQ multiplex PCR, while the TCRdb copy is restricted to in-frame clones and leaves out a portion. The table includes about 58,000 clones, 91% detected once. This CDR3 is built from 13 residues. Trimming pared 5 bases from V and 0 bases from J, leaving 6 bases between. Germline CDR1 reads MDHEN; CDR2 reads SYDVKM. Overall study results and limits: With doses of 0.1 to 3.0 mg/kg, CD4+ and CD8+ blood T cells had undergone clonal expansion by week 6. Certain nonresponders likewise exhibited a low normalized T-cell clonal expansion.

Details on this clone: Its antigen is still unknown.

The sequenced sample was CD4+ or CD8+ T cells sorted from blood, obtained in a trial of the OX40 agonist ivuxolimab. This TCR came from an adult with an advanced solid tumor such as melanoma, head and neck, liver or kidney cancer. This chain links TRBV28 with TRBJ2-3; D is undetermined. Written as DNA, the CDR3 is TGTGCCAGCAGTCGCCCTAGCACAGATACGCAGTATTTT. Translated: CASSRPSTDTQYF.